The 22 T cell receptor beta chains reported below all come from one sample, sequenced in a study of blood T cells in healthy people across ages. A second about 6 to 12 cycle PCR used barcoded and J-beta primers. TCRdb fed the 5' RACE reads into MiXCR, producing one record per CDR3 protein. The table lists more than 600,000 distinct CDR3 sequences, just under 25% of them singletons. Another study also made use of these data, one on T cells of mothers and their children.

The specimen sequenced was blood. These receptors originate from a boy aged 10-17 years in good health.

The chain combines TRBV28 with TRBJ2-4, with 7 bases lining up with TRBD2. Germline CDR1 MDHEN, CDR2 SYDVKM. The CDR3 loop spans 14 amino acids. The V gene end was trimmed by 6 bases and the J gene end by 8 bases; junction bases not matched to a gene: 10. CDR3 sequence (DNA): TGTGCCAGCAGCCCCGGGACTATCCTGGACATTCAGTACTTC. The encoded protein is CASSPGTILDIQYF.

This clonotype was seen many times. This rearrangement joins TRBV12-3 or TRBV12-4 to TRBJ2-1, with TRBD2 matching over 10 bases. This CDR3 has 15 amino acids. Trimming removed 4 bases from V and 4 bases from J; junction bases left unmatched: 4. The CDR3, as DNA: TGTGCCAGCAGTTCTAGCGGGGGTGTTTACAATGAGCAGTTCTTC. Translation: CASSSSGGVYNEQFF.

This clonotype came up a few times. V is TRBV6-2 or TRBV6-3 and J is TRBJ2-5, with 11 bases matching TRBD2. The end of the DNA aligns better with TRBJ2-1, so the J call may be wrong. Germline loops: CDR1 MNHEY, CDR2 SVGEGT. There are 15 residues in the CDR3. CDR3 DNA: TGTGCCAGCAGTCCCAGTAGCGGGGGGGCCAATGAGCAGTTCTTC. This codes for CASSPSSGGANEQFF.

This clonotype was counted only a few times. V usage is TRBV3-1 and J usage is TRBJ2-5; 12 bases line up with TRBD2. The end of the DNA aligns better with TRBJ2-7, so the J call may be wrong. The CDR3 length is 15 residues. Germline V gene lookup returns CDR1 LGHDT and CDR2 YNNKEL (reference sequence). The CDR3 DNA is TGTGCCAGCAGCCAGCTAGCGGGAGGGCCCAACGAGCAGTACTTC. Protein: CASSQLAGGPNEQYF.

This clonotype was counted only a few times. This sequence joins TRBV12-3 or TRBV12-4 and TRBJ1-2; the match to TRBD1 covers 9 bases. The CDR3 extends over 15 amino acids. Germline trimming cut 5 bases from V and 4 bases from J; bases unmatched to any gene: 8. CDR3 coding DNA: TGTGCCAGCAGTCTAGGGACAGGGAGTGGCTATGGCTACACCTTC. Its translation: CASSLGTGSGYGYTF.

The sample holds many counts of this clonotype. V gene TRBV20-1 combines with J gene TRBJ1-2; D unclear. This CDR3 has 14 amino acids. With 6 bases removed from V and 0 bases from J, the gap between germline ends came to 14 bases. Germline V lookup: CDR1 DFQATT, CDR2 SNEGSKA (reference sequence). This CDR3 reads CSAQPRVANYGYTF. The CDR3 bases are TGCAGTGCACAACCCCGAGTGGCTAACTATGGCTACACCTTC.

The table lists this clonotype with a few counts. The chain carries TRBV27 and TRBJ2-3, with 7 nucleotides matching TRBD1. After removal of 2 bases from V and 6 bases from J, the junction contained 5 bases not matched to a gene. Germline CDR1 MNHEY, CDR2 SMNVEV (reference sequence). This CDR3 has 14 amino acids. The CDR3 bases are TGTGCCAGCAGTTTAGGGCAGGGGGTGGATACGCAGTATTTT. Translation: CASSLGQGVDTQYF.

This chain connects TRBV3-1 to TRBJ2-1, with 13 bases lining up with TRBD2. Near its end, the DNA agrees better with TRBJ2-7, so the J call may be wrong. Germline values: CDR1 LGHDT, CDR2 YNNKEL (reference sequence). The CDR3 is 15 amino acids. The CDR3 is CASSQWTSGGHEQYF. The CDR3 DNA sequence: TGTGCCAGCAGCCAATGGACTAGCGGGGGCCACGAGCAGTACTTC.

The rearrangement links TRBV21-1 to TRBJ2-4. TRBV21-1 is labeled a pseudogene. The CDR3 has 14 residues. The CDR3 region is CASSKRIAKNIQYF. The CDR3 DNA is TGTGCCAGCAGCAAAAGGATAGCCAAAAACATTCAGTACTTC.

The gene calls are TRBV20-1 and TRBJ2-7; D possibly corresponds to TRBD2 (6 bases). Germline lookup yields CDR1 DFQATT and CDR2 SNEGSKA (reference sequence). V lost 7 bases and J lost 6, with 19 bases in between. This CDR3 region has 13 residues. The CDR3 nucleotides are TGCAGTGACCTGGGGTCGGGGGAAGCCGAGCAGTACTTC. It yields the protein CSDLGSGEAEQYF.

This rearrangement joins TRBV7-2 to TRBJ2-4; D is ambiguous. V dropped 1 base and J dropped 0 bases, with 7 bases sitting between them. The germline V gene has CDR1 SGHTA and CDR2 FQGNSA. The CDR3 has 15 amino acids. CDR3 in DNA: TGTGCCAGCAGCTTAGACGGTTTAGCCAAAAACATTCAGTACTTC. Protein: CASSLDGLAKNIQYF.

Turning to this clonotype: The junction departs from the called germline gene at one end, perhaps through a read error. The chain carries TRBV12-3 or TRBV12-4 and TRBJ2-3, with 7 bases lining up with TRBD1. The CDR3 runs 12 residues. CDR3 bases: TGTGCCAGCAGTGTAGGGACAGATGCGCAATATTTT. This codes for CASSVGTDAQYF.

The V call is TRBV6-6, the J call TRBJ2-7; TRBD2 matches 8 bases. This CDR3 has 13 amino acids. The germline V gene encodes CDR1 MNHNY and CDR2 SVGAGI (reference sequence). CDR3 in amino acids: CAMRPASGYEQYF. The CDR3 DNA reads as TGTGCAATGCGTCCGGCTAGCGGGTACGAGCAGTACTTC.

The chain links TRBV27 to TRBJ2-5; weak D call: TRBD1 (6 bases). V lost 5 bases and J lost 1, with 17 bases in between. This CDR3 contains 16 residues. CDR1 is MNHEY and CDR2 is SMNVEV in the germline V gene (reference sequence). The CDR3 loop is CASSEGHLTFQETQYF. CDR3 in DNA: TGTGCCAGCAGTGAGGGACATCTAACCTTCCAAGAGACCCAGTACTTC.

This chain links TRBV5-1 with TRBJ2-1; the match to TRBD1 covers 11 bases. The CDR3 sequence is 14 residues long. V lost 5 bases to trimming and J lost 7 bases; unmatched junction nucleotides: 5. Germline-derived CDR1 and CDR2 are SGHRS and YFSETQ. The CDR3 DNA reads as TGCGCCAGCAGAAGGGGACAGGGGGAAAATGAGCAGTTCTTC. Its protein product is CASRRGQGENEQFF.

This chain joins TRBV14 and TRBJ2-6, with D possibly matching TRBD2 (5 bases). Trimming took 4 bases from V and 0 from J, leaving 13 bases between them. CDR1 is SGHDN, CDR2 FVKESK, per germline. The CDR3 covers 17 residues. The CDR3 DNA sequence: TGTGCCAGCAGCCCCTTTTTGGGGAGCTCTGGGGCCAACGTCCTGACTTTC. Translation: CASSPFLGSSGANVLTF.

J is TRBJ2-7 and V is TRBV29-1, with D perhaps matching TRBD1 (6 bases). This CDR3 has 12 residues. CDR1 is SQVTM, CDR2 ANQGSEA, per germline. Trimming removed 6 bases from V and 4 bases from J, with 13 bases in between. In DNA form, the CDR3 reads TGCAGCGTGGCACCCACAGGGTACGAGCAGTACTTC. It yields the protein CSVAPTGYEQYF.

Details on this clonotype: One end of the junction is discordant with germline, which a read error may explain. This chain joins TRBV7-9 and TRBJ2-1, with TRBD2 matching over 8 bases. Germline CDR1 SEHNR, CDR2 FQNEAQ (reference sequence). The CDR3 sequence is 16 residues long. CDR3 loop: CAGSWPGRRGDDEQFF. The CDR3 coding sequence is TGTGCCGGCAGTTGGCCCGGTCGGCGGGGGGACGATGAGCAGTTCTTC. The complete variable domain, with remaining parts taken from reference TRBV7-9 and TRBJ2-1, reads DTGVSQNPRHKITKRGQNVTFRCDPISEHNRLYWYRQTLGQGPEFLTYFQNEAQLEKSRLLSDRFSAERPKGSFSTLEIQRTEQGDSAMYLCAGSWPGRRGDDEQFFGPGTRLTVL.

In this sample, this clonotype turned up a few times. Germline is not matched at one junction end, which may reflect a read error. DNA for the CDR3: TGCGCCAGCAGCCTCTCGGGGGAGGGCTCCTACGAGCAGTACTTT. Its protein product is CASSLSGEGSYEQYF. The rearrangement joins TRBV4-3 to TRBJ2-7; the match to TRBD2 covers 7 bases. The CDR3 length is 15 residues. CDR1 LGHNA and CDR2 YSLEER come from the germline V gene.

In this sample, this clonotype turned up a few times. The V call is TRBV13, the J call TRBJ2-7, with TRBD2 identical over 7 bases. CDR3 length: 13 amino acids. In germline, CDR1 is PRHDT, CDR2 FYEKMQ (reference sequence). V gave up 5 bases and J gave up 7 bases; unmatched junction bases: 8. CDR3 sequence reads: CASSTTSKEEQYF. DNA of the CDR3: TGTGCCAGCAGCACGACTAGCAAGGAGGAGCAGTACTTC.

This clonotype was seen only a few times. The gene calls are TRBV24-1 and TRBJ2-3; D unresolved. Germline V gene lookup returns CDR1 KGHDR and CDR2 SFDVKD. V was trimmed by 2 bases and J by 5 bases, leaving 10 bases between them. The CDR3 is 14 residues long. DNA for the CDR3: TGTGCCACCAGTGATTGGGTTGGTGGAGATACGCAGTATTTT. This gives the protein CATSDWVGGDTQYF.

This chain connects TRBV6-2 or TRBV6-3 to TRBJ2-5; possible D gene TRBD1, 6 bases. This CDR3 has 13 amino acids. Trimming removed 5 bases at V and 4 bases at J, with 11 bases between. Germline CDR1 reads MNHEY; CDR2 reads SVGEGT. CDR3 residues: CASSIVGGETQYF. CDR3 sequence (DNA): TGTGCCAGCAGTATAGTAGGGGGAGAGACCCAGTACTTC.